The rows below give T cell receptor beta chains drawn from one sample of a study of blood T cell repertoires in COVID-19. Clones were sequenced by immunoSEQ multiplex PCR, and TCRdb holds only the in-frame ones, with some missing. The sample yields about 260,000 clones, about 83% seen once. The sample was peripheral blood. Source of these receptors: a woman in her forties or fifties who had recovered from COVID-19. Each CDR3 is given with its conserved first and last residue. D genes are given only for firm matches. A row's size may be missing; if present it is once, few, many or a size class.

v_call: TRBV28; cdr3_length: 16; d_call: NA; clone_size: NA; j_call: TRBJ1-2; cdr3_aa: CASSHIKLGAGYGYTF; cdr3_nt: TGTGCCAGCAGTCACATAAAGTTGGGCGCGGGGTATGGCTACACCTTC
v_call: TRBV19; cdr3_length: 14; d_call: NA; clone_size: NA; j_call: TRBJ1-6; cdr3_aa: CASTRTDLNSPLHF; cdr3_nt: TGTGCCAGTACCCGGACAGACCTAAATTCACCCCTCCACTTT
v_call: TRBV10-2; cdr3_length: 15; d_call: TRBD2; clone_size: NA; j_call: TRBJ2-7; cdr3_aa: CASRELAGGTYEQYF; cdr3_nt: TGCGCCAGCAGGGAACTAGCGGGGGGCACCTACGAGCAGTACTTC
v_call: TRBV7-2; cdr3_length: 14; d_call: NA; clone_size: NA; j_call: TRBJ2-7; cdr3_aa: CASSLVGAPREQYF; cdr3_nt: TGTGCCAGCAGCTTAGTGGGGGCGCCTCGGGAGCAGTACTTC
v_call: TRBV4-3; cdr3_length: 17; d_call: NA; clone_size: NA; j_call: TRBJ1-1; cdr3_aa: CASSQEFVGVGNTEAFF; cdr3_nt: TGCGCCAGCAGCCAAGAGTTCGTGGGCGTGGGGAACACTGAAGCTTTCTTT
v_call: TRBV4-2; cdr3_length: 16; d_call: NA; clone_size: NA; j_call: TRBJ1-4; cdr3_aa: CASSDPRSDNNEKLFF; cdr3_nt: TGTGCCAGCAGCGATCCCCGGTCGGACAATAATGAAAAACTGTTTTTT
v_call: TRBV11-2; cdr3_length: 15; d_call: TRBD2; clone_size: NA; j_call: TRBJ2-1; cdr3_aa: CASSSAGTTYNEQFF; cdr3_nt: TGTGCCAGCAGCTCCGCCGGGACTACATACAATGAGCAGTTCTTC
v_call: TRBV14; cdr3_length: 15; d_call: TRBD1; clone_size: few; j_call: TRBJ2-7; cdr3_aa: CASSQTGTGGHEQYF; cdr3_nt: TGTGCCAGCAGCCAAACCGGGACAGGGGGCCACGAGCAGTACTTC
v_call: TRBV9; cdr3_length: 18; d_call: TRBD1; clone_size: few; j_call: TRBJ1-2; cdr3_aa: CASSARPGQGDGNYGYTF; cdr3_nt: TGTGCCAGCAGCGCCAGGCCCGGACAGGGCGACGGTAACTATGGCTACACCTTC
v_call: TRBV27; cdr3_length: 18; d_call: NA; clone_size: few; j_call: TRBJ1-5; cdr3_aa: CASSSISRSGYSNQPQHF; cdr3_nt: TGTGCCAGCAGTTCCATATCCCGTTCAGGGTATAGCAATCAGCCCCAGCATTTT
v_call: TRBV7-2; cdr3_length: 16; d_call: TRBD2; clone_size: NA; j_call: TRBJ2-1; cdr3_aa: CASSQDGLLAGVEQFF; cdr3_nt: TGTGCCAGCAGCCAAGATGGATTACTAGCGGGAGTTGAGCAGTTCTTC
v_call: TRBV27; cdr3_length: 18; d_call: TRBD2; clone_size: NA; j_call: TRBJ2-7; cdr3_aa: CASSSLSAGLAGPKREYF; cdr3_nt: TGTGCCAGCAGTTCCTTATCCGCAGGACTAGCGGGACCTAAGAGGGAGTACTTC
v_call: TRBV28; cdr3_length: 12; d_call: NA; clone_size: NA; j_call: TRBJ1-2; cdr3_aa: CASSFGGYGYTF; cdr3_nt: TGTGCCAGCAGTTTCGGGGGTTATGGCTACACCTTC
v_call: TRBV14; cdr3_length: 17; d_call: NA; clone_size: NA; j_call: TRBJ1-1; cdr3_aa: CASSPPPEGIGFTEAFF; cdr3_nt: TGTGCCAGCAGCCCTCCCCCGGAGGGCATAGGGTTCACTGAAGCTTTCTTT
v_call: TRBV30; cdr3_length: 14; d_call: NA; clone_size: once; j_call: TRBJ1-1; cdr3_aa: CAWSHTARFTEAFF; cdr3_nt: TGTGCCTGGAGTCATACAGCCCGATTCACTGAAGCTTTCTTT
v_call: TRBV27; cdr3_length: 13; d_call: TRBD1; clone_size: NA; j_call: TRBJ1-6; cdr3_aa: CATSTGPNSPLHF; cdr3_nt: TGTGCCACTTCGACAGGGCCTAATTCACCCCTCCACTTT
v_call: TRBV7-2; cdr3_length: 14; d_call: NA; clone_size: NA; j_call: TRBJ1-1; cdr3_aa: CASSSGGVNTEAFF; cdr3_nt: TGTGCCAGCAGCTCCGGGGGGGTGAACACTGAAGCTTTCTTT
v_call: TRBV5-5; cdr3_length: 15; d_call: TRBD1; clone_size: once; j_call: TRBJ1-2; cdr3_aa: CASSFAGGSDYGYTF; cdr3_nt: TGTGCCAGCAGCTTCGCAGGGGGCAGTGACTATGGCTACACCTTC
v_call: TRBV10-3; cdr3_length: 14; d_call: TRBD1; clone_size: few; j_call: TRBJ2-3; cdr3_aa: CAISGQGSTDTQYF; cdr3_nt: TGTGCCATCAGCGGACAGGGCAGCACAGATACGCAGTATTTT
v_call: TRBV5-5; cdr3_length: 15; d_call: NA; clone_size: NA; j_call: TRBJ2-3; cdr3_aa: CASSLTGSRTDTQYF; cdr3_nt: TGTGCCAGCAGCTTAACAGGGTCCCGCACAGATACGCAGTATTTT
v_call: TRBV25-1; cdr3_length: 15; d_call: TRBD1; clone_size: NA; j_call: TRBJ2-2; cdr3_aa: CASSAGQGYTGELFF; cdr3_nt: TGTGCCAGCAGCGCGGGACAGGGTTACACCGGGGAGCTGTTTTTT
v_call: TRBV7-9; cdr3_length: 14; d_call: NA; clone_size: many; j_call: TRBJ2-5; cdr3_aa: CASSGGRLQETQYF; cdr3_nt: TGTGCCAGCAGCGGAGGACGCCTACAAGAGACCCAGTACTTC
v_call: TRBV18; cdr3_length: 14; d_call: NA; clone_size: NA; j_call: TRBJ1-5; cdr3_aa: CASTEPGGGQPQHF; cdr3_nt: TGTGCCAGCACGGAACCGGGGGGCGGTCAGCCCCAGCATTTT
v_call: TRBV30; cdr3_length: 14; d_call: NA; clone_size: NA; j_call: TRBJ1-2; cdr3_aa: CAWSGGTPEDGYTF; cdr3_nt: TGTGCCTGGTCGGGTGGGACACCCGAGGATGGCTACACCTTC
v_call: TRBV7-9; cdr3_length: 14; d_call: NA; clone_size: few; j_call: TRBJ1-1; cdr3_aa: CASSHQAGDTEAFF; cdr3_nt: TGTGCCAGCAGCCACCAAGCGGGGGACACTGAAGCTTTCTTT
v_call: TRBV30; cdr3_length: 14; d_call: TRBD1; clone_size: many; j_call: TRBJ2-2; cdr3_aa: CAWRRQGGTGELFF; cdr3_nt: TGTGCCTGGAGGAGACAGGGGGGCACCGGGGAGCTGTTTTTT
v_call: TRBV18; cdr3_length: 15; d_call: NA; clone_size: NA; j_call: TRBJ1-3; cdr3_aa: CASSPNQGTGNTIYF; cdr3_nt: TGTGCCAGCTCACCTAACCAGGGGACGGGCAACACCATATATTTT
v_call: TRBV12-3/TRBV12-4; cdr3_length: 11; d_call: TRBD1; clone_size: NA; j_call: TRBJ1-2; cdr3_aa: CASSPGGFYTF; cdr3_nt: TGTGCCAGCAGTCCAGGGGGATTCTACACCTTC
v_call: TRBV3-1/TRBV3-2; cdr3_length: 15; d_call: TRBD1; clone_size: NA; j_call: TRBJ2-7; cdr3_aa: CASSSGTGFIAEQYF; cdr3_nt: TGTGCCAGCAGTTCCGGGACAGGGTTTATCGCCGAGCAGTACTTC
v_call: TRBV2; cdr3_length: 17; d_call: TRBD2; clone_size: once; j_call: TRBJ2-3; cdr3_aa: CASRGSPGDYPTDTQYF; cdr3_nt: TGTGCCAGCAGGGGTAGCCCCGGGGACTACCCCACAGATACGCAGTATTTT
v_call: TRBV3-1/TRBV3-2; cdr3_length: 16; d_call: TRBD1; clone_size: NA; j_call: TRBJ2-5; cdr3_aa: CASSPPRQGWRETQYF; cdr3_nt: TGTGCCAGCAGCCCACCTAGACAGGGGTGGAGGGAGACCCAGTACTTC
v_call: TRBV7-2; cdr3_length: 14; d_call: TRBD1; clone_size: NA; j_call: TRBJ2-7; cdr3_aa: CASSSTGGSYEQYF; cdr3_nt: TGTGCCAGCAGCTCGACAGGGGGCAGCTACGAGCAGTACTTC
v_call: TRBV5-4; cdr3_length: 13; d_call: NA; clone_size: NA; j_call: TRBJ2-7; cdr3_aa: CASSLESVYEQYF; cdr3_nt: TGTGCCAGCAGCTTGGAATCAGTCTACGAGCAGTACTTC
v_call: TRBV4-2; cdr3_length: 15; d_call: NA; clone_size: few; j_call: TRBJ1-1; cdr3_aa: CASSVMGTENTEAFF; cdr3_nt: TGTGCCAGCAGCGTAATGGGCACTGAGAACACTGAAGCTTTCTTT
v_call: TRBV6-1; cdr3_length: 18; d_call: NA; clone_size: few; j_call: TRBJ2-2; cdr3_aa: CASSEAIGQGLSTGELFF; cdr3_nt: TGTGCCAGCAGTGAAGCCATTGGCCAGGGCCTTAGCACCGGGGAGCTGTTTTTT
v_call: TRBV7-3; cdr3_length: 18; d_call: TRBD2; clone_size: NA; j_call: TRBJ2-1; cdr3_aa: CASSPYSLAGGAYNEQFF; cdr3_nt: TGTGCCAGCAGCCCCTACAGCCTAGCGGGAGGGGCATACAATGAGCAGTTCTTC
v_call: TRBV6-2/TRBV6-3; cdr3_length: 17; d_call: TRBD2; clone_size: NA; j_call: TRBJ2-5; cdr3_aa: CASSYVLAGPREETQYF; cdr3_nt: TGTGCCAGCAGTTACGTCCTAGCGGGTCCGAGGGAAGAGACCCAGTACTTC
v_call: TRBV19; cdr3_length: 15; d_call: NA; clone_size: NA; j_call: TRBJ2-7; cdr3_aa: CASRCHRHLRSEQYF; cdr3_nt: TGTGCCAGTAGGTGCCATCGACATCTCCGCAGCGAGCAGTACTTC
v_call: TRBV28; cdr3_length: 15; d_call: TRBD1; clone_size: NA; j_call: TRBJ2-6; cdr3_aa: CASSGRTGEANVLTF; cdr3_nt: TGTGCCAGCAGTGGGCGGACAGGGGAAGCCAACGTCCTGACTTTC
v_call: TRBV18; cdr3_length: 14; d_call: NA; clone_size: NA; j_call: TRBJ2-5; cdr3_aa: CASSPPGLQETQYF; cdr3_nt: TGTGCCAGCTCACCCCCGGGATTACAAGAGACCCAGTACTTC
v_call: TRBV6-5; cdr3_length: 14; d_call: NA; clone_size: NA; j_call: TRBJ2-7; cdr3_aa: CASSYEQGTYEQYF; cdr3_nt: TGTGCCAGCAGTTACGAGCAGGGGACCTACGAGCAGTACTTC
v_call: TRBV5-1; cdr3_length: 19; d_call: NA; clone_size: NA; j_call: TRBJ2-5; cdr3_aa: CASSLASRAFGDRQETQYF; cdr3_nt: TGCGCCAGCAGCTTGGCCTCGAGGGCTTTTGGGGATCGACAAGAGACCCAGTACTTC
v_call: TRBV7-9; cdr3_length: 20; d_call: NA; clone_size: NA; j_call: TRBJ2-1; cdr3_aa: CASSTTGFFQSGSSYNEQFF; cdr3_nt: TGTGCCAGCAGCACCACAGGCTTTTTTCAGTCAGGAAGCTCCTACAATGAGCAGTTCTTC
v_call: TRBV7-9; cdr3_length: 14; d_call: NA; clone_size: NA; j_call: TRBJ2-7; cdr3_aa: CASSPLTSPYEQYF; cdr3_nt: TGTGCCAGCAGCCCTCTGACATCTCCCTACGAGCAGTACTTC
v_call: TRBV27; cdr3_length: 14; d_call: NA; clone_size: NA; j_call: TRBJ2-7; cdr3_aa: CASSQRWNVNEQYF; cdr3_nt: TGTGCCAGCAGTCAGCGTTGGAATGTGAACGAGCAGTACTTC
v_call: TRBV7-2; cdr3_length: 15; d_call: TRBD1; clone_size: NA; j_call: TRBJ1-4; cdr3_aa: CASSLAQGVNEKLFF; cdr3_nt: TGTGCCAGCAGCTTAGCCCAGGGGGTTAATGAAAAACTGTTTTTT
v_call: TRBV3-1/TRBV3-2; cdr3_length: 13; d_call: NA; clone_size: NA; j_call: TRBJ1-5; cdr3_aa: CASGAGSRQPQHF; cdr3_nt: TGTGCCAGCGGCGCAGGGTCGCGGCAGCCCCAGCATTTT
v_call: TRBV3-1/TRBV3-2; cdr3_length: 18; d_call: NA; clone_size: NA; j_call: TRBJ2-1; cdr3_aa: CASSQGDLVGRGGNEQFF; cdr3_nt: TGTGCCAGCAGCCAGGGTGACTTGGTGGGCAGGGGCGGGAATGAGCAGTTCTTC
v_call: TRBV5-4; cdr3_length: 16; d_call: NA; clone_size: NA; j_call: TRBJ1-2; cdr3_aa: CASRSGGSASWYGYTF; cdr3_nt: TGTGCCAGCAGGTCGGGAGGGTCCGCCAGTTGGTATGGCTACACCTTC